The 21 T cell receptor beta chains below all came from one sample that was sequenced in a study of cytomegalovirus exposure and HLA in healthy donors. The PCR had 60 Vbeta and 13 Jbeta primers. Generated by immunoSEQ multiplex PCR, the TCRdb table keeps only in-frame clones and is missing some. The repertoire holds more than 95,000 clones, around three quarters seen once, with 3.5% to 4.5% in the top ten. Sequencing was performed on PBMCs. The receptors were sampled from a young man in good health and CMV-seropositive.

This rearrangement joins TRBV11-3 to TRBJ1-2; tentative D call: TRBD1 (5 bases). Germline V lookup: CDR1 SGHNT, CDR2 YENEEA. The length of the CDR3 is 14 residues. Deletions cut 5 bases from V and 10 bases from J, with 20 bases between. CDR3 coding DNA: TGTGCCAGCAGCCGGGCTCAGGGAACGCTGCACTACACCTTC. It yields the protein CASSRAQGTLHYTF.

This chain links TRBV9 with TRBJ1-1, with 7 bases identical to TRBD1. Germline CDR1 is SGDLS and CDR2 is YYNGEE. The ends lost 4 bases at V and 5 bases at J; junction bases unmatched: 17. The CDR3 runs to 17 residues. The CDR3 reads CASSRQTGVSVVTEAFF. CDR3 DNA sequence: TGTGCCAGCAGCCGGCAAACAGGGGTTTCTGTTGTTACTGAAGCTTTCTTT. Looking up the rest from reference TRBV9 and TRBJ1-1 gives the full variable domain: DSGVTQTPKHLITATGQRVTLRCSPRSGDLSVYWYQQSLDQGLQFLIQYYNGEERAKGNILERFSAQQFPDLHSELNLSSLELGDSALYFCASSRQTGVSVVTEAFFGQGTRLTVV.

The V and J genes are TRBV9 and TRBJ1-3, with D maybe TRBD1 (6 bases). This CDR3 has 13 residues. Germline CDR1 SGDLS, CDR2 YYNGEE. V lost 5 bases and J lost 2, with 8 bases in between. This CDR3 reads CASSPGAGNTIYF. DNA for the CDR3: TGTGCCAGCAGTCCAGGGGCTGGAAACACCATATATTTT.

This clone was found a few times. This CDR3 reads CASSGGLAGGITDTQYF. As DNA, the CDR3 is TGTGCCAGCAGCGGGGGACTAGCGGGGGGGATCACAGATACGCAGTATTTT. The V call is TRBV9, the J call TRBJ2-3; 16 bases agree with TRBD2. V gave up 3 bases and J gave up 2 bases; unmatched junction bases: 3. In germline, CDR1 is SGDLS, CDR2 YYNGEE. The CDR3 is made up of 17 amino acids.

A few counts support this clone. The V and J genes are TRBV5-4 and TRBJ2-3, with D maybe TRBD1 (6 bases). Trimming took 7 bases from V and 3 from J, leaving 9 bases between them. CDR3 length: 12 amino acids. CDR1 is SGHNT, CDR2 YYREEE, per germline (reference sequence). CDR3 in DNA: TGTGCCAGCGGGCAGGGGACAGATACGCAGTATTTT. As protein: CASGQGTDTQYF.

This clone has just one count. V gene TRBV7-2 combines with J gene TRBJ1-5; 8 nucleotides match TRBD1. After removal of 4 bases from V and 5 bases from J, the junction contained 4 bases not matched to a gene. The CDR3 contains 14 residues. Germline CDR1 and CDR2: SGHTA and FQGNSA. For the CDR3, the DNA is TGTGCCAGCAGCTACGACAGGGGATATCAGCCCCAGCATTTT. Protein sequence: CASSYDRGYQPQHF.

J is TRBJ2-1 and V is TRBV9, with 7 bases fitting TRBD2. The V segment lost 0 bases and the J segment 2 bases; nucleotides outside the gene matches: 5. This CDR3 has 16 amino acids. Germline V gene data show CDR1 as SGDLS and CDR2 as YYNGEE. The CDR3 here is CASSVGGGSPYNEQFF. The CDR3 DNA sequence: TGTGCCAGCAGCGTAGGGGGAGGGAGCCCCTACAATGAGCAGTTCTTC.

This chain connects TRBV11-3 to TRBJ1-2; TRBD1 might be the D (5 bases). The CDR3 covers 14 residues. Germline CDR1 reads SGHNT; CDR2 reads YENEEA. The ends were cut back, 5 bases at V and 2 bases at J, with 12 bases in the middle. The CDR3 protein is CASSAFGGNYGYTF. In DNA form, the CDR3 reads TGTGCCAGCAGCGCGTTTGGGGGGAACTATGGCTACACCTTC.

Worth noting for this clone: A read error may account for a junction end that differs from germline. V and J are TRBV10-3 and TRBJ2-3; 10 bases map to TRBD2. The germline V gene encodes CDR1 ENHRY and CDR2 SYGVKD. CDR3 length: 15 residues. CDR3 DNA sequence: TGTGCCATCAGTGAAGGGGAAAGGAGCGGGGGGGCCTTGAGGTTT. It codes for CAISEGERSGGALRF.

The CDR3 coding sequence is TGTGCCAGCAACCAGGGAGGCGCTTCTGGAAACACCATATATTTT. Its protein is CASNQGGASGNTIYF. The V call is TRBV28, the J call TRBJ1-3, with D possibly matching TRBD1 (5 bases). Germline V CDR1 and CDR2: MDHEN, SYDVKM. V dropped 7 bases and J dropped 1 base, with 14 bases sitting between them. The CDR3 contains 15 residues.

V and J are TRBV5-1 and TRBJ1-1, with 8 bases identical to TRBD1. The CDR3 runs 14 residues. With 6 bases clipped from V and 1 base from J, the junction kept 5 bases outside the gene matches. The germline V gene has CDR1 SGHRS and CDR2 YFSETQ. CDR3 amino acids: CASTPGQENTEAFF. The CDR3 bases are TGCGCCAGCACCCCGGGACAGGAGAACACTGAAGCTTTCTTT.

This rearrangement joins TRBV7-3 to TRBJ2-2; possibly TRBD2 for D (5 bases). Per the germline V gene, CDR1 is SGHTA and CDR2 is FQGTGA. This CDR3 comprises 16 residues. Deletions cut 5 bases from V and 0 bases from J, with 13 bases between. The CDR3, as DNA: TGTGCCAGCAGCCTAATCGGGATATCGAACACCGGGGAGCTGTTTTTT. Residues: CASSLIGISNTGELFF.

This clone appeared a few times. This sequence joins TRBV5-6 and TRBJ2-5, with 7 positions matching TRBD1. With the DNA end fitting TRBJ2-7 better, the J assignment may be wrong. Germline CDR1 reads SGHDT; CDR2 reads YYEEEE. The length of the CDR3 is 15 residues. CDR3 DNA: TGTGCCAGCAGCGCTCGGGGACAGCTCTCCTACGAGCAGTACTTC. This encodes CASSARGQLSYEQYF.

The V and J genes are TRBV4-3 and TRBJ1-4; 7 bases match TRBD1. The CDR3 has 14 amino acids. Germline V gene lookup returns CDR1 LGHNA and CDR2 YSLEER. Trimming removed 4 bases from V and 7 bases from J; junction bases left unmatched: 6. The CDR3 nucleotides read TGCGCCAGCAGCCCGGCAGGGGGTATTGAAAAACTGTTTTTT. Protein: CASSPAGGIEKLFF.

This clone has just a few counts. V usage is TRBV28 and J usage is TRBJ1-5, with a weak D call TRBD1 (5 bases). Per germline, CDR1 MDHEN and CDR2 SYDVKM. Trimming cost V 5 bases and J 4 bases, with 12 bases left between them. This CDR3 region has 14 residues. CDR3 in amino acids: CASSRDSVNQPQHF. Written as DNA, the CDR3 is TGTGCCAGCAGTAGAGACAGCGTAAATCAGCCCCAGCATTTT.

The J gene is TRBJ2-3, the V gene TRBV6-6, with D tentatively TRBD2 (6 bases). There are 14 residues in the CDR3. Germline values: CDR1 MNHNY, CDR2 SVGAGI (reference sequence). Trimming shortened V by 6 bases and J by 3 bases, and 13 bases separated the two germline ends. CDR3 coding DNA: TGTGCCAGCAGCCGGGGGATGGAGACAGATACGCAGTATTTT. Its protein product is CASSRGMETDTQYF.

This chain uses TRBV4-2 with TRBJ1-2; maybe TRBD1 (6 bases). The germline gives CDR1 LGHNA, CDR2 YNFKEQ. The CDR3 runs 15 residues. Between the trimmed V and J ends, which lost 0 bases and 6 bases, there was a span of 14 bases. The CDR3 DNA reads as TGTGCCAGCAGCCAAGATCTATGGCAGGGGAATGGCTACACCTTC. It is translated as CASSQDLWQGNGYTF.

This sequence joins TRBV4-3 and TRBJ2-3; 11 bases line up with TRBD2. The germline V gene encodes CDR1 LGHNA and CDR2 YSLEER. Germline trimming cut 0 bases from V and 3 bases from J; bases unmatched to any gene: 5. CDR3 size: 17 residues. CDR3 DNA sequence: TGCGCCAGCAGCCAAGAGTTTAGCGGGGGGGGTACAGATACGCAGTATTTT. Its protein is CASSQEFSGGGTDTQYF.

The chain couples TRBV6-6 to TRBJ2-7; TRBD1 matches at 7 bases. V gave up 2 bases and J gave up 2 bases; unmatched junction bases: 6. The CDR3 spans 15 residues. Germline CDR1 and CDR2: MNHNY and SVGAGI (reference sequence). This CDR3 reads CASSYGGQTAYEQYF. The CDR3 nucleotides read TGTGCCAGCAGTTACGGGGGACAGACAGCCTACGAGCAGTACTTC.

This sequence joins TRBV9 and TRBJ2-1; D perhaps matches TRBD1 (6 bases). The CDR3 contains 16 residues. The germline V and J ends were trimmed by 4 bases and 2 bases, with 16 bases remaining between them. CDR1 and CDR2 from the germline V gene are SGDLS and YYNGEE. Here the CDR3 DNA reads TGTGCCAGCAGCTTTTATCCGGGACATACCTACAATGAGCAGTTCTTC. Translating gives CASSFYPGHTYNEQFF. Variable domain in full (rest from reference TRBV9 and TRBJ2-1): DSGVTQTPKHLITATGQRVTLRCSPRSGDLSVYWYQQSLDQGLQFLIQYYNGEERAKGNILERFSAQQFPDLHSELNLSSLELGDSALYFCASSFYPGHTYNEQFFGPGTRLTVL.

The rearrangement uses TRBV4-2 and TRBJ2-7, with 10 bases fitting TRBD2. The germline gives CDR1 LGHNA, CDR2 YNFKEQ. J gave up 7 bases and V 0 bases, and 9 bases lay outside the gene matches. CDR3 length equals 16 residues. The CDR3 DNA is TGTGCCAGCAGCCAAGATATAGCGGGAGGCCTACGTGAGCAGTACTTC. Translated, it gives CASSQDIAGGLREQYF.